These T cell receptor beta chains were read from a single sample in a study of identical twins. TCRdb redid the calling of the 5' RACE reads with MiXCR, one entry per CDR3 protein. The top ten hold around 0.98% of the sample, which has about 660,000 distinct CDR3 sequences, 8.5% to 9.5% seen once. This sample also belongs to another study, concerning yellow fever vaccine responses in identical twins.

The specimen sequenced was PBMCs. The receptor set was obtained from a woman under 30 in good health. CDR3s include the opening cysteine and the closing phenylalanine or tryptophan. The D gene is left open where the match is weak. Only some rows state a clone size, as once, few, many or a class for expanded clones.

d_call	j_call	clone_size	v_call	cdr3_aa	cdr3_nt
TRBD1	TRBJ2-7	many	TRBV12-3/TRBV12-4	CASSHRDRGYEQYF	TGTGCCAGCAGTCACCGGGACAGGGGCTACGAGCAGTACTTC
.	TRBJ2-2	few	TRBV14	CASSQEIGRTGELFF	TGTGCCAGCAGCCAAGAGATAGGGAGGACCGGGGAGCTGTTTTTT
.	TRBJ2-7	few	TRBV11-2	CASALSSYEQYF	TGTGCCAGCGCCTTAAGCTCCTACGAGCAGTACTTC
.	TRBJ2-6	.	TRBV28	CASMEGSSGANVLTF	TGTGCCAGCATGGAGGGGAGCTCTGGGGCCAACGTCCTGACTTTC
.	TRBJ2-1	.	TRBV12-3/TRBV12-4	CASSLRAAYNEQFF	TGTGCCAGCAGTTTAAGGGCAGCTTACAATGAGCAGTTCTTC
TRBD2	TRBJ2-7	few	TRBV20-1	CSAPTSGGPFYEQYF	TGCAGTGCCCCCACTAGCGGGGGCCCTTTCTACGAGCAGTACTTC
.	TRBJ2-7	.	TRBV10-3	CAISEPSSYEQYF	TGTGCCATCAGTGAGCCGAGCTCCTACGAGCAGTACTTC
TRBD2	TRBJ2-3	few	TRBV2	CASNGGGLAGVDTQYF	TGTGCCAGCAATGGAGGGGGACTAGCGGGAGTGGATACGCAGTATTTT
.	TRBJ2-7	.	TRBV20-1	CSARDFGPF	TGCAGTGCTAGAGACTTCGGACCCTTC
TRBD2	TRBJ2-5	few	TRBV9	CASSEAGLAGGQETQYF	TGTGCCAGCAGCGAGGCGGGACTAGCGGGGGGTCAAGAGACCCAGTACTTC
TRBD2	TRBJ2-3	.	TRBV12-3/TRBV12-4	CASGLADITDTQYF	TGTGCCAGCGGACTAGCGGATATCACAGATACGCAGTATTTT
.	TRBJ2-3	few	TRBV7-2	CAYGAPGTQYF	TGTGCTTACGGGGCGCCAGGTACGCAGTATTTT
.	TRBJ2-2	.	TRBV28	CASRRGEGTELFF	TGTGCCAGCAGAAGGGGCGAGGGGACGGAGCTGTTTTTT
TRBD2	TRBJ2-2	.	TRBV6-2/TRBV6-3	CASRSSGILTGELFF	TGTGCCAGCAGGTCTAGCGGGATTTTGACCGGGGAGCTGTTTTTT
.	TRBJ2-1	.	TRBV5-1	CASRRDTGTYNEQFF	TGCGCCAGCAGGAGGGATACCGGGACCTACAATGAGCAGTTCTTC
.	TRBJ2-5	.	TRBV2	CASSKGLREETQYF	TGTGCCAGCAGTAAAGGCCTCCGGGAGGAGACCCAGTACTTC
TRBD2	TRBJ2-1	few	TRBV15	CATSGGKGGQRTSGSSYNEQFF	TGTGCCACCAGCGGGGGTAAGGGAGGACAGAGAACTAGCGGGAGCTCCTACAATGAGCAGTTCTTC
TRBD2	TRBJ2-1	many	TRBV10-3	CAISDPQRGGFNEQFF	TGTGCCATCAGTGACCCTCAGCGGGGGGGTTTCAATGAGCAGTTCTTC
TRBD2	TRBJ2-1	.	TRBV7-2	CASSFDGRDYNEQFF	TGTGCCAGCAGCTTCGACGGGAGGGACTACAATGAGCAGTTCTTC
TRBD1	TRBJ2-3	many	TRBV7-8	CASSHMVGQGQTFTDTQYF	TGTGCCAGCAGTCATATGGTGGGACAGGGACAGACTTTCACAGATACGCAGTATTTT
.	TRBJ2-3	.	TRBV20-1	CSAEGSGTDTQYF	TGCAGTGCTGAGGGTAGCGGCACAGATACGCAGTATTTT
.	TRBJ2-3	many	TRBV7-9	CASCRTADTQYF	TGTGCCAGCTGCCGAACAGCAGATACGCAGTATTTT
.	TRBJ2-6	few	TRBV29-1	CSVEDEAGSLYSGANVLTF	TGCAGCGTTGAAGATGAGGCGGGGTCTCTATACTCTGGGGCCAACGTCCTGACTTTC
.	TRBJ2-7	.	TRBV11-3	CASSVGHSSYEQYF	TGTGCCAGCAGCGTCGGACATAGCTCCTACGAGCAGTACTTC
TRBD1	TRBJ2-2	.	TRBV7-2	CASSSRGLGTGELFF	TGTGCCAGCAGTTCCAGGGGGCTGGGCACCGGGGAGCTGTTTTTT
TRBD1	TRBJ1-6	.	TRBV5-1	CASSEQGTNSPLHF	TGCGCCAGCAGCGAACAGGGGACCAATTCACCCCTCCACTTT
TRBD2	TRBJ2-1	few	TRBV27	CAAAASGHHNEQFF	TGTGCAGCCGCGGCTAGCGGTCACCACAATGAGCAGTTCTTC
.	TRBJ2-3	few	TRBV10-3	CAISGRLVADTQYF	TGTGCCATCAGCGGGAGATTAGTCGCAGATACGCAGTATTTT
.	TRBJ2-1	few	TRBV6-4	CASSARGGGGYNEQFF	TGTGCCAGCAGTGCCCGAGGGGGCGGGGGGTACAATGAGCAGTTCTTC
.	TRBJ2-3	few	TRBV6-5	CASSYRGSGDTQYF	TGTGCCAGCAGTTACAGGGGGAGTGGGGATACGCAGTATTTT
TRBD1	TRBJ2-3	many	TRBV2	CASNTQGDDTQYF	TGTGCCAGCAACACACAGGGGGACGATACGCAGTATTTT
TRBD2	TRBJ2-7	few	TRBV6-1	CASSFRTSGSEQYF	TGTGCCAGCAGCTTTAGGACTAGCGGGAGCGAGCAGTACTTC
.	TRBJ2-5	.	TRBV11-3	CASSASAYGEETQYF	TGTGCCAGCAGCGCAAGTGCGTACGGGGAAGAGACCCAGTACTTC
TRBD1	TRBJ2-1	few	TRBV7-2	CASSTDRGAYNEQFF	TGTGCCAGCAGCACCGACAGGGGAGCCTACAATGAGCAGTTCTTC
.	TRBJ2-5	few	TRBV20-1	CSARSQGGETQYF	TGCAGTGCTAGAAGTCAGGGGGGAGAGACCCAGTACTTC
TRBD2	TRBJ2-3	few	TRBV11-2	CASSLVGGSGTDTQYF	TGTGCCAGCAGCTTAGTCGGGGGGTCAGGCACAGATACGCAGTATTTT
TRBD1	TRBJ2-1	many	TRBV14	CASGDRAYNEQFF	TGTGCCAGCGGGGACAGGGCCTACAATGAGCAGTTCTTC
TRBD2	TRBJ2-1	.	TRBV18	CASSPNGGAVNEQFF	TGTGCCAGCTCACCGAACGGGGGGGCCGTCAATGAGCAGTTCTTC
.	TRBJ2-7	.	TRBV7-2	CASSHDSGAGYEQYF	TGTGCCAGCAGCCACGACTCGGGGGCGGGGTACGAGCAGTACTTC
.	TRBJ2-1	few	TRBV24-1	CATSDLRNSYNEQFF	TGTGCCACCAGTGATTTGCGGAACTCCTACAATGAGCAGTTCTTC
TRBD2	TRBJ2-7	few	TRBV10-3	CAISDSGSASGEQYF	TGTGCCATCAGTGATAGCGGGAGCGCCTCAGGGGAGCAGTACTTC